Sequencing of this T cell receptor beta chain was carried out in a study of T cells in Graves' hyperthyroidism and ophthalmopathy. This clonotype was counted between two and nine times. RNA transcripts gave rise to amplified TCR beta CDR3 regions. HTBI primers drove first-round RT-PCR of the TCR CDR3. MiXCR, run by TCRdb on the multiplex PCR reads, gives a single entry per CDR3 protein. The table has 600,000 to 700,000 distinct CDR3 sequences, over 40% seen once. Unmatched junction bases numbered 16, after V lost 6 bases and J lost 0 bases. Germline CDR1 and CDR2: SEHNR and FQNEAQ (reference sequence). This CDR3 is 18 amino acids long.

The sequenced material came from peripheral blood or thyroid tissue (not recorded which). The TCR sequence derives from an adult man with Graves' disease, either hyperthyroidism or ophthalmopathy (not recorded which). The gene calls are TRBV7-9 and TRBJ2-7; 8 nucleotides agree with TRBD1. CDR3 sequence (DNA): TGTGCCAGCAGTTACCGCCACCAGACAGGGGCCTTCTCCTACGAGCAGTACTTC. Its protein is CASSYRHQTGAFSYEQYF.